A selection of T cell receptor beta chains follows, all from one sample in a study of control samples from healthy donors and cancer patients. This table comes from immunoSEQ multiplex PCR, and its TCRdb copy is limited to in-frame clones, with some not included. This sample has approximately 160,000 clones, with 94% found just once. The specimen sequenced was blood. The receptors were sampled from a young woman in good health. CDR3s leave out the opening cysteine and the closing phenylalanine or tryptophan.

cdr3_length: 12
v_call: TRBV7-2
j_call: TRBJ2-4
cdr3_aa: ASSLEDRRDIQY

cdr3_length: 13
v_call: TRBV11-2
j_call: TRBJ2-5
cdr3_aa: ASSLATQGQETQY

cdr3_length: 14
v_call: TRBV2
j_call: TRBJ1-6
cdr3_aa: ASTRPGGGEVSPLH

cdr3_length: 13
v_call: TRBV19
j_call: TRBJ1-1
cdr3_aa: ATIRTGETVTEAF

cdr3_length: 10
v_call: TRBV14
j_call: TRBJ1-1
cdr3_aa: ASSQVPVAAF

cdr3_length: 12
v_call: TRBV7-2
j_call: TRBJ1-2
cdr3_aa: ASSNRDRVYGYT

cdr3_length: 12
v_call: TRBV6-6
j_call: TRBJ1-1
cdr3_aa: ASSYLQGAVEAF

cdr3_length: 10
v_call: TRBV14
j_call: TRBJ2-7
cdr3_aa: ASSQDSYEQY

cdr3_length: 16
v_call: TRBV7-2
j_call: TRBJ2-1
cdr3_aa: ASSLGVWEGPSVNEQF

cdr3_length: 10
v_call: TRBV7-2
j_call: TRBJ2-7
cdr3_aa: ASSPALDEQY

cdr3_length: 11
v_call: TRBV7-8
j_call: TRBJ1-1
cdr3_aa: ASSRDRNTEAF

cdr3_length: 13
v_call: TRBV10-3
j_call: TRBJ1-1
cdr3_aa: AISEYGPTNTEAF

cdr3_length: 20
v_call: TRBV12-5
j_call: TRBJ2-5
cdr3_aa: ASGIAPNVGQAMSSGGETQY

cdr3_length: 11
v_call: TRBV11-2
j_call: TRBJ2-1
cdr3_aa: ASSPTSYNEQF

cdr3_length: 13
v_call: TRBV5-6
j_call: TRBJ2-2
cdr3_aa: ASSLGTGDHGELF

cdr3_length: 11
v_call: TRBV7-2
j_call: TRBJ2-7
cdr3_aa: ASSVGTGYEQY

cdr3_length: 13
v_call: TRBV19
j_call: TRBJ2-3
cdr3_aa: ASSFGITSTDTQY

cdr3_length: 12
v_call: TRBV5-6
j_call: TRBJ2-5
cdr3_aa: ASSLAGVGETQY

cdr3_length: 12
v_call: TRBV4-3
j_call: TRBJ1-2
cdr3_aa: ASSQALGDYGYT

cdr3_length: 12
v_call: TRBV11-2
j_call: TRBJ2-1
cdr3_aa: ASSLRQGSDEQF

cdr3_length: 13
v_call: TRBV4-2
j_call: TRBJ2-1
cdr3_aa: ASSQDLRSYNEQF

cdr3_length: 13
v_call: TRBV5-5
j_call: TRBJ1-3
cdr3_aa: ASSLVGSSGNTIY

cdr3_length: 11
v_call: TRBV28
j_call: TRBJ2-2
cdr3_aa: ASSGDYFRELF

cdr3_length: 14
v_call: TRBV9
j_call: TRBJ2-1
cdr3_aa: ASSVSGGPSYNEQF

cdr3_length: 13
v_call: TRBV2
j_call: TRBJ1-2
cdr3_aa: ASSERQGANYGYT

cdr3_length: 12
v_call: TRBV6-5
j_call: TRBJ2-3
cdr3_aa: ASSGVGSTDTQY

cdr3_length: 15
v_call: TRBV5-4
j_call: TRBJ2-7
cdr3_aa: ASSSSGRGGASPEQY

cdr3_length: 12
v_call: TRBV19
j_call: TRBJ2-7
cdr3_aa: ASRGSDRSYEQY

cdr3_length: 11
v_call: TRBV6-2/TRBV6-3
j_call: TRBJ2-5
cdr3_aa: ASSYPGEETQY

cdr3_length: 11
v_call: TRBV10-1
j_call: TRBJ2-3
cdr3_aa: ASKGSVTDTQY

cdr3_length: 13
v_call: TRBV5-1
j_call: TRBJ1-1
cdr3_aa: ASSSKQGMNTEAF

cdr3_length: 14
v_call: TRBV9
j_call: TRBJ2-7
cdr3_aa: ASSVGRTGLSYEQY

cdr3_length: 13
v_call: TRBV6-5
j_call: TRBJ1-5
cdr3_aa: ASSYSTGPGQPQH

cdr3_length: 11
v_call: TRBV4-1
j_call: TRBJ2-7
cdr3_aa: ASSQYVDYEQY

cdr3_length: 10
v_call: TRBV29-1
j_call: TRBJ2-7
cdr3_aa: SVAQDSYEQY

cdr3_length: 12
v_call: TRBV27
j_call: TRBJ1-2
cdr3_aa: ASRLLEGNYGYT

cdr3_length: 14
v_call: TRBV28
j_call: TRBJ1-3
cdr3_aa: ASSLHGAGTGNTIY

cdr3_length: 8
v_call: TRBV25-1
j_call: TRBJ1-3
cdr3_aa: ASGGNTIY

cdr3_length: 11
v_call: TRBV7-9
j_call: TRBJ1-1
cdr3_aa: ASSSRRGPEAF

cdr3_length: 12
v_call: TRBV27
j_call: TRBJ2-7
cdr3_aa: ASSLRQGWNEQY

cdr3_length: 15
v_call: TRBV7-2
j_call: TRBJ1-2
cdr3_aa: ASSLRNLGQANYGYT